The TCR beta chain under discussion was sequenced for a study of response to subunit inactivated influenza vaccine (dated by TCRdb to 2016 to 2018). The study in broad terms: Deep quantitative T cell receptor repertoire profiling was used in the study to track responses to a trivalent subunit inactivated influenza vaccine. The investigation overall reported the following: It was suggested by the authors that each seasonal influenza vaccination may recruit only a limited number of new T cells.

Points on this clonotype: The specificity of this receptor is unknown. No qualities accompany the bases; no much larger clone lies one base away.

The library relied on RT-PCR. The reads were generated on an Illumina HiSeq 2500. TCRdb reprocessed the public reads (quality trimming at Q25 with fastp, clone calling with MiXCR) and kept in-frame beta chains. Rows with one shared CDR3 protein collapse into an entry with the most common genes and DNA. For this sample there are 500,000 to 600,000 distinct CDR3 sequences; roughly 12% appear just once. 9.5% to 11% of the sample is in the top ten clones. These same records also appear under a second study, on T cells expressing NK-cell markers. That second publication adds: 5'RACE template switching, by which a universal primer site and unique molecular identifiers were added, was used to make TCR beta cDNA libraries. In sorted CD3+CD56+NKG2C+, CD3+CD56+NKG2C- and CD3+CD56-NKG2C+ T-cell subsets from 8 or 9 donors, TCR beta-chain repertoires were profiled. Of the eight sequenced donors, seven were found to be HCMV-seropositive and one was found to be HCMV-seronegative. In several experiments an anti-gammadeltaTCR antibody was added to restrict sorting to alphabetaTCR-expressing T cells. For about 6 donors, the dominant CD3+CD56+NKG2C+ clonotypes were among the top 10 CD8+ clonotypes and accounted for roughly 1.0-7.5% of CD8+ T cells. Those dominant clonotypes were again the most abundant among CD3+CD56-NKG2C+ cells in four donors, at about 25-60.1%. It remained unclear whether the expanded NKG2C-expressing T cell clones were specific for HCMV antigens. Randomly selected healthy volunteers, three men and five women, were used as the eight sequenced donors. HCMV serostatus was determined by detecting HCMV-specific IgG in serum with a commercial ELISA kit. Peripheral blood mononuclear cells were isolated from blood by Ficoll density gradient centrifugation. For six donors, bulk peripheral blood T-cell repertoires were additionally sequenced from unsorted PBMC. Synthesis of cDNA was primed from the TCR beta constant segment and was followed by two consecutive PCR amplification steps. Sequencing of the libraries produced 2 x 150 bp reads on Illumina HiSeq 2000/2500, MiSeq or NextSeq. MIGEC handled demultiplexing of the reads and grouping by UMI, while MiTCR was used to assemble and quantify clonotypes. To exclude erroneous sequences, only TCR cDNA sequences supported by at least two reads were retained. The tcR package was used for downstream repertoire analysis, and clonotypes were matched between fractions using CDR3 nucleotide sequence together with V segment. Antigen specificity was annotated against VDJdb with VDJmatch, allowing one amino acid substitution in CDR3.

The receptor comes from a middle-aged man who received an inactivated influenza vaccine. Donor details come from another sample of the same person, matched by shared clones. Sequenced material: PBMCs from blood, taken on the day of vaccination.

CDR3 loop: CASSLGASSSSTDTQYF. The nucleotides are TGCGCCAGCAGCTTGGGTGCTAGCAGCTCTAGCACAGATACGCAGTATTTT. The sequence links TRBV5-1 to TRBJ2-3; the best D guess is TRBD2, with 5 bases matching. The germline V gene supplies CDR1 SGHRS and CDR2 YFSETQ. V is cut by 0 bases and J by 0 bases, and the space between the germline ends is 14 bases. The CDR3 runs 17 amino acids, cysteine and phenylalanine included. CDR3 DNA only is kept here, 51 bases in frame from base 1.